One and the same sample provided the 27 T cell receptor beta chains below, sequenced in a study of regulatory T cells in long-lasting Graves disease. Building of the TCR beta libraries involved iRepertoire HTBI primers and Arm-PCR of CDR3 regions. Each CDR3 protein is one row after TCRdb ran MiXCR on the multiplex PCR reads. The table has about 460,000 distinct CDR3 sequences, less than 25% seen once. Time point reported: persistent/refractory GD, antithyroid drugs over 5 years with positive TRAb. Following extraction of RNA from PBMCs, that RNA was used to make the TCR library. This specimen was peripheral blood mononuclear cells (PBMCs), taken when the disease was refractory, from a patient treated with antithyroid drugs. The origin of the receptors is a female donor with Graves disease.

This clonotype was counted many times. CDR3 nucleotides: TGCAGCGCCTCTCCAGGGTATACTAATGAAAAACTGTTTTTT. This encodes CSASPGYTNEKLFF. The V call is TRBV29-1, the J call TRBJ1-4; tentatively, D is TRBD1 (5 bases). Germline V gene data show CDR1 as SQVTM and CDR2 as ANQGSEA. Trimming removed 7 bases from V and 2 bases from J, with 14 bases in between. The CDR3 totals 14 residues.

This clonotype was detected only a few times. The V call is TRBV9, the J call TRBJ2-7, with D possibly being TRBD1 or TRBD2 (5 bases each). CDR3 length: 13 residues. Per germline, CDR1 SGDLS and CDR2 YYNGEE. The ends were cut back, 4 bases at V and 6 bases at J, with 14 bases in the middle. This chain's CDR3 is CASSSRPRGEQYF. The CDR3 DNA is TGTGCCAGCAGCTCTCGACCGAGGGGCGAGCAGTACTTC.

DNA for the CDR3: TGTGCCAGCAGTTCAGGGGGGGGGGCGGTTAGCGCCTACGAGCAGTACTTC. Protein: CASSSGGGAVSAYEQYF. The chain employs TRBV27 and TRBJ2-7; D may correspond to TRBD1 or TRBD2 (7 bases each). CDR3 size: 17 residues. Per germline, CDR1 MNHEY and CDR2 SMNVEV (reference sequence). V was shortened by 4 bases and J by 2 bases, with 21 bases between the two germline ends.

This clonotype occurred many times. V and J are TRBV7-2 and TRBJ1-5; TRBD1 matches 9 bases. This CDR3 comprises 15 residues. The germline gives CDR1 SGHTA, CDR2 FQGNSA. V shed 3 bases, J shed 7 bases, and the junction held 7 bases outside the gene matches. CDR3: CASSFRTGAQQPQHF. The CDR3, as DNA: TGTGCCAGCAGCTTCAGGACAGGGGCCCAACAGCCCCAGCATTTT.

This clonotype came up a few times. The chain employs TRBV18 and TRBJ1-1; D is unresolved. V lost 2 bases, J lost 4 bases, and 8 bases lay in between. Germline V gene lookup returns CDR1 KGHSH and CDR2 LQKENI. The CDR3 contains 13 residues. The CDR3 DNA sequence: TGTGCCAGCTCACCAGGGTTAGGCACTGAAGCTTTCTTT. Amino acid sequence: CASSPGLGTEAFF.

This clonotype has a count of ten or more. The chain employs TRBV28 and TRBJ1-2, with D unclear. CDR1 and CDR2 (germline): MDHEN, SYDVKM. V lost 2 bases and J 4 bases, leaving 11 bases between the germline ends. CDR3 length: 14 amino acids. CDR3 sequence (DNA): TGTGCCAGCAGTTTAAGTTCAGTGCCCTATGGCTACACCTTC. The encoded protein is CASSLSSVPYGYTF.

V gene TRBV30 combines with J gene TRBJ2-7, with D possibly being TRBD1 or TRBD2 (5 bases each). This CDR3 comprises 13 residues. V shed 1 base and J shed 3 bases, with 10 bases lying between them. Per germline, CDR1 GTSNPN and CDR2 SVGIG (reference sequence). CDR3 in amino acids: CAWSGDVNYEQYF. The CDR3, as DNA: TGTGCCTGGAGTGGGGACGTTAACTACGAGCAGTACTTC.

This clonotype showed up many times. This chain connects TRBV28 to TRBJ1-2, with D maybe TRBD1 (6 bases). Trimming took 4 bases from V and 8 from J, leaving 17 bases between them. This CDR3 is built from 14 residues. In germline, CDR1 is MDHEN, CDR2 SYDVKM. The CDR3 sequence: CASSSVTQGLGYTF. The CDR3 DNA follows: TGTGCCAGCAGTTCTGTCACCCAGGGGCTCGGCTACACCTTC.

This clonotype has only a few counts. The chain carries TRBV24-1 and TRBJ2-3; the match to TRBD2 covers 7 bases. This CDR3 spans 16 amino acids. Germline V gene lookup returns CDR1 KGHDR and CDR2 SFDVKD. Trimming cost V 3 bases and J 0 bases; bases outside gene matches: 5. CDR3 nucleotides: TGTGCCACCAGTGATCCGGTGGGGGGGAGCACAGATACGCAGTATTTT. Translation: CATSDPVGGSTDTQYF.

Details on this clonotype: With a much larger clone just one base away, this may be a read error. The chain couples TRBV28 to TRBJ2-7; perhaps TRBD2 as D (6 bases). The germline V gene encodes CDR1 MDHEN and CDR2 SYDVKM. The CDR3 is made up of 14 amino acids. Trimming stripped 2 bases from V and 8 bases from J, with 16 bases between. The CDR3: CASSLEFREYKQYF. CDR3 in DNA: TGTGCCAGCAGTTTAGAGTTTCGGGAGTACAAGCAGTACTTC.

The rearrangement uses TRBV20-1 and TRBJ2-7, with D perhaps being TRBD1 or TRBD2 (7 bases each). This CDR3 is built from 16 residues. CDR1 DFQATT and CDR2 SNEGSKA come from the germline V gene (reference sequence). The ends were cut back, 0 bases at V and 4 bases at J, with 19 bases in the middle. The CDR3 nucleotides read TGCAGTGCTAGAGACCCCAGGGGGGGGGCTCAATACGAGCAGTACTTC. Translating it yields CSARDPRGGAQYEQYF.

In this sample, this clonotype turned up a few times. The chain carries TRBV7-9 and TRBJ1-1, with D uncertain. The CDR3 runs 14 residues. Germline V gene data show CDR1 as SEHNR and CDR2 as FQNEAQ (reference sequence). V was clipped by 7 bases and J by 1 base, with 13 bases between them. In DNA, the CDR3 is TGTGCCAGCAACCTGGTTTTGGGGAACACTGAAGCTTTCTTT. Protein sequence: CASNLVLGNTEAFF.

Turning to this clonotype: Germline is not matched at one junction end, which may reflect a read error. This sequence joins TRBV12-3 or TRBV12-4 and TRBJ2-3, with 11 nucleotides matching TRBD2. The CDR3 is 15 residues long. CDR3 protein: CASSLAGGIADTQYF. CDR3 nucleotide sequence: TGTGCCAGCAGCTTAGCGGGAGGGATCGCAGATACGCAGTATTTT.

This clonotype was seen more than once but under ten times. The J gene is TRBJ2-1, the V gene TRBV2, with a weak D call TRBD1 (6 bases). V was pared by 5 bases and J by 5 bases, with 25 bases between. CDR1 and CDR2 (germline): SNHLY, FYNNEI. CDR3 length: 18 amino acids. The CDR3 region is CASSLSIPLDRANNEQFF. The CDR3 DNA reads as TGTGCCAGCAGTTTATCCATTCCCTTGGACAGAGCCAACAATGAGCAGTTCTTC.

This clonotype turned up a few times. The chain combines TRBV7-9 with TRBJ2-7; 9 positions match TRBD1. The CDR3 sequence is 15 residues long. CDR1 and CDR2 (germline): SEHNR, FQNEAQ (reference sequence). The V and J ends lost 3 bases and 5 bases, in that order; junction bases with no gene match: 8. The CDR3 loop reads CASSFPGQGAHEQYF. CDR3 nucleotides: TGTGCCAGCAGCTTTCCGGGACAGGGTGCCCACGAGCAGTACTTC.

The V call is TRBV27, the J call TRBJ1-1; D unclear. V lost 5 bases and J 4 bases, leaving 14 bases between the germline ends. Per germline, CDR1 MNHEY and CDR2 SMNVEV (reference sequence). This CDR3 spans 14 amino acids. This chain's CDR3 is CASSLLTGLTEAFF. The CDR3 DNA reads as TGTGCCAGCAGTCTGTTGACGGGTCTCACTGAAGCTTTCTTT.

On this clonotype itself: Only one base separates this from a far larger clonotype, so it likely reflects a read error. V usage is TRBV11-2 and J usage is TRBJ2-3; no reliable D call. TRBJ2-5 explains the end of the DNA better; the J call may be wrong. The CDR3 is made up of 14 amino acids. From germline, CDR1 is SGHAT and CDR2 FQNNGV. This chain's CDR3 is CASTNGARWDTQYF. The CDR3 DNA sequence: TGTGCCAGCACCAACGGTGCGCGCTGGGATACCCAGTACTTC.

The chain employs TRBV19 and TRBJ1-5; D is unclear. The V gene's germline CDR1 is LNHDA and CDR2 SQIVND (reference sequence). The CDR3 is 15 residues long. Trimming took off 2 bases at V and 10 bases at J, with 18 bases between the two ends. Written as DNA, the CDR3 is TGTGCCAGTAGTATACCCCAGACACCAAATCGACCCCAGCATTTT. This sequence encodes CASSIPQTPNRPQHF.

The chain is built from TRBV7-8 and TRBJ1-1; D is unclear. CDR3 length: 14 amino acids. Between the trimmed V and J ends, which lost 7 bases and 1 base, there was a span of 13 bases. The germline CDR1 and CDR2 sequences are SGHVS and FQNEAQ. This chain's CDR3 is CASILYEGNTEAFF. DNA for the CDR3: TGTGCCAGCATCTTGTACGAGGGGAACACTGAAGCTTTCTTT.

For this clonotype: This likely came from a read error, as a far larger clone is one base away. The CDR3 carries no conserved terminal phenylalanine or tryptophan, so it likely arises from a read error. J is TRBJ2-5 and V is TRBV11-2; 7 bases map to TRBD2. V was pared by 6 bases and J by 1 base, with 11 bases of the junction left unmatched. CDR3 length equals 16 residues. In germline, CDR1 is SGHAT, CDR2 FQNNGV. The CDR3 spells CASSPLSGMFQETQYS. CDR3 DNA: TGTGCCAGCAGTCCCTTGAGCGGGATGTTCCAAGAGACCCAGTACTCC.

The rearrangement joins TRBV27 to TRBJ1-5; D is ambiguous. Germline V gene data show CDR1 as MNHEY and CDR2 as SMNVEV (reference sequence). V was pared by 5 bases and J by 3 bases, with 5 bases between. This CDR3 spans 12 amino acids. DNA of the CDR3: TGTGCCAGCAGTGGACCCAATCAGCCCCAGCATTTT. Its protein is CASSGPNQPQHF.

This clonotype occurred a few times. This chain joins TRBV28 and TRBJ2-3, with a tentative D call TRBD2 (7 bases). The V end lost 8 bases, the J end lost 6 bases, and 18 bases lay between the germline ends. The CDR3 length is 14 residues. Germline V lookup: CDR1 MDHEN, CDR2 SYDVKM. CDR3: CASLPAGAVDTQYF. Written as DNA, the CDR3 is TGTGCCAGCCTCCCTGCGGGGGCGGTCGATACGCAGTATTTT.

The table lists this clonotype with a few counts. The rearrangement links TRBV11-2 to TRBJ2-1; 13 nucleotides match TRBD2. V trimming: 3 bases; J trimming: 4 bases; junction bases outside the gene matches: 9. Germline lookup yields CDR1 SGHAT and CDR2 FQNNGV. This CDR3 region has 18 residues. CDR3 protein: CASSFTGTSGAVYNEQFF. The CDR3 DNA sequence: TGTGCCAGCAGCTTTACCGGGACTAGCGGGGCGGTGTACAATGAGCAGTTCTTC.

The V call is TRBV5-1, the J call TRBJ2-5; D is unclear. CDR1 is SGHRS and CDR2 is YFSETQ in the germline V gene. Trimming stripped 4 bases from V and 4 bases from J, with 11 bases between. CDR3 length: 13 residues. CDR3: CASSRSTSETQYF. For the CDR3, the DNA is TGCGCCAGCAGCCGATCGACTTCAGAGACCCAGTACTTC. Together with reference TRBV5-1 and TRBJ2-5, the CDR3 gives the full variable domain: KAGVTQTPRYLIKTRGQQVTLSCSPISGHRSVSWYQQTPGQGLQFLFEYFSETQRNKGNFPGRFSGRQFSNSRSEMNVSTLELGDSALYLCASSRSTSETQYFGPGTRLLVL.

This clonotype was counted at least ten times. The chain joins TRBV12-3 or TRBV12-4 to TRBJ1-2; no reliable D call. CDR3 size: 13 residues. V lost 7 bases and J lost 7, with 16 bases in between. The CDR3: CASNIQLGSGYTF. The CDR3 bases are TGTGCCAGCAACATACAACTTGGGTCTGGCTACACCTTC.

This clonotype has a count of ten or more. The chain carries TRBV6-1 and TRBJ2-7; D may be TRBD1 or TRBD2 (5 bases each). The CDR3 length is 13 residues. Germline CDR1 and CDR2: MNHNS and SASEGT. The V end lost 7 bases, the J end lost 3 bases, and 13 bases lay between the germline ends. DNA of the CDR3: TGTGCCAGCAACGAGGGGTCTGGCTACGAGCAGTACTTC. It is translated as CASNEGSGYEQYF.

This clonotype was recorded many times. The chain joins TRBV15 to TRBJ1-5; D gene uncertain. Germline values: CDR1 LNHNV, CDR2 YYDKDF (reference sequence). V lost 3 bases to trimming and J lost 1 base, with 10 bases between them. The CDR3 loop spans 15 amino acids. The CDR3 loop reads CATSRGGRSNQPQHF. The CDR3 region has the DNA TGTGCCACCAGCAGGGGAGGCCGGAGCAATCAGCCCCAGCATTTT.